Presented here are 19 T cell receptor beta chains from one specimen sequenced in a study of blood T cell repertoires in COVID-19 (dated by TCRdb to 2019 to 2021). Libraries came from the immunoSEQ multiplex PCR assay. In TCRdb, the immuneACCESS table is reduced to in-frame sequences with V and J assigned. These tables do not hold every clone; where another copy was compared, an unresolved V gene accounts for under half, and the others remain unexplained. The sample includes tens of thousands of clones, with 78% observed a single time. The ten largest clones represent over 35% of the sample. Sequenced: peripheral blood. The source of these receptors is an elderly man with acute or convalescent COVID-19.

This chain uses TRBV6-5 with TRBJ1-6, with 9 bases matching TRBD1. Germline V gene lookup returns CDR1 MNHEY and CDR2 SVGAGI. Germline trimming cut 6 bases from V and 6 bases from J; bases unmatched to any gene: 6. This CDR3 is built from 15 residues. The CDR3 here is CASSLRDRVNSPLHF. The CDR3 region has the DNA TGTGCCAGCAGCCTCCGGGACAGGGTTAATTCACCCCTCCACTTT.

The CDR3 nucleotides read TGTGCCAGCAGCTTAGCTAGACTATCAGATACGCAGTATTTT. It specifies CASSLARLSDTQYF. V gene TRBV7-2 combines with J gene TRBJ2-3; D is possibly TRBD2 (5 bases). The germline V gene encodes CDR1 SGHTA and CDR2 FQGNSA. Trimming left V 0 bases short and J 4 bases short, with 8 bases between. This CDR3 is 14 amino acids long.

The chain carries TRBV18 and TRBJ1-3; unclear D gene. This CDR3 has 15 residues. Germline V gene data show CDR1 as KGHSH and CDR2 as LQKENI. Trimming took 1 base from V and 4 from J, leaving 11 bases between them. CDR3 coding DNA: TGTGCCAGCTCACCACAAAGCGGGTCAGGAAACACCATATATTTT. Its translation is CASSPQSGSGNTIYF.

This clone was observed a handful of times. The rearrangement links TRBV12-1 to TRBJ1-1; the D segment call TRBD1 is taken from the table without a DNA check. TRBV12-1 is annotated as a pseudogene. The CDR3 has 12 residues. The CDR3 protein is CASSFAQNEAFF. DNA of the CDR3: TGTGCCAGCAGCTTTGCACAGAATGAAGCTTTCTTT.

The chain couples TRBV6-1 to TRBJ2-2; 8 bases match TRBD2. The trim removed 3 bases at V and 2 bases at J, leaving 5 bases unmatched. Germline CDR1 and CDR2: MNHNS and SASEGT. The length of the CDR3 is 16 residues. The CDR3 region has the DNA TGTGCCAGCAGTGAGACGGGGGGGTTTAACACCGGGGAGCTGTTTTTT. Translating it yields CASSETGGFNTGELFF.

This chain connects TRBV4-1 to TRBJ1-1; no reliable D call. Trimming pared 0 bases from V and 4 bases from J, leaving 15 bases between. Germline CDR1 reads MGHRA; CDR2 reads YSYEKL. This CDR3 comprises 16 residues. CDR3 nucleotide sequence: TGCGCCAGCAGCCAAGATCGGACTCTAAAGGCCACTGAAGCTTTCTTT. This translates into CASSQDRTLKATEAFF.

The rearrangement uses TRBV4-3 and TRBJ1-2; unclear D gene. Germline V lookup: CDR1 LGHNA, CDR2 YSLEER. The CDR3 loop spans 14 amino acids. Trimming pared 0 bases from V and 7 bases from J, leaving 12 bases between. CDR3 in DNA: TGCGCCAGCAGCCAAGACCCGGGGTCGTTTGGCTACACCTTC. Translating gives CASSQDPGSFGYTF.

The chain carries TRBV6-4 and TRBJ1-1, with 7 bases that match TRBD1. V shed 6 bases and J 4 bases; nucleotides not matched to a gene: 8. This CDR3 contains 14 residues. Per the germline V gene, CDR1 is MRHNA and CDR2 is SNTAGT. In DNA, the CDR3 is TGTGCCAGCAGAGGACAGGCTTCGGGCACTGAAGCTTTCTTT. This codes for CASRGQASGTEAFF.

CDR3 sequence reads: CASSVRDRGHLGNEQFF. The CDR3 bases are TGTGCCAGCAGCGTCCGGGACAGGGGGCATTTAGGCAATGAGCAGTTCTTC. The chain couples TRBV11-3 to TRBJ2-1; TRBD1 matches 12 bases. CDR3 length equals 17 residues. Germline V gives CDR1 SGHNT, CDR2 YENEEA. V gave up 5 bases and J gave up 6 bases; unmatched junction bases: 11.

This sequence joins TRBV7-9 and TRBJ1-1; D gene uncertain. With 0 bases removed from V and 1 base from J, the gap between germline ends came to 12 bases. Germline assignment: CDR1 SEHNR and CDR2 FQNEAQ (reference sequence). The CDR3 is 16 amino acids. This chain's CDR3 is CASSLARTFQNTEAFF. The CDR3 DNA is TGTGCCAGCAGCTTAGCGCGAACTTTTCAGAACACTGAAGCTTTCTTT.

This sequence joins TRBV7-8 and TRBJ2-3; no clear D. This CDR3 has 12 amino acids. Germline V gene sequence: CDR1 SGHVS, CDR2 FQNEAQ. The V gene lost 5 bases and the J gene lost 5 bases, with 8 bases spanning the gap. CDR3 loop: CASSKPGDTQYF. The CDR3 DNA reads TGTGCCAGCAGCAAACCGGGAGATACGCAGTATTTT.

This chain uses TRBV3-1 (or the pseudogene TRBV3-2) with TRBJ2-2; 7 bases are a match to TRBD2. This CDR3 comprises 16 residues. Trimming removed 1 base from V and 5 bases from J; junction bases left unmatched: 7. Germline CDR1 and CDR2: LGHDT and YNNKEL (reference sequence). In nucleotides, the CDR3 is TGTGCCAGCAGCCAAGCGGGGGGTTTTCCGACCGGGGAGCTGTTTTTT. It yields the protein CASSQAGGFPTGELFF.

In DNA form, the CDR3 reads TGTGCCAGCAGCTTCGCGGGACTCTATGGCTACACCTTC. Protein: CASSFAGLYGYTF. V gene TRBV7-2 combines with J gene TRBJ1-2; D is possibly TRBD1 (5 bases). CDR1 is SGHTA and CDR2 is FQGNSA in the germline V gene. Trimming pared 3 bases from V and 4 bases from J, leaving 9 bases between. This CDR3 spans 13 amino acids.

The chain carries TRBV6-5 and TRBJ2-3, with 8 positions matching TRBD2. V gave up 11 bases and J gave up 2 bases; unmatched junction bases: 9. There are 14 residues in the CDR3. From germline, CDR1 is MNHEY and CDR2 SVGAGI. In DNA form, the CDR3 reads TGTGCCGCCTCGGGGGGGCCAGACACAGATACGCAGTATTTT. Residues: CAASGGPDTDTQYF.

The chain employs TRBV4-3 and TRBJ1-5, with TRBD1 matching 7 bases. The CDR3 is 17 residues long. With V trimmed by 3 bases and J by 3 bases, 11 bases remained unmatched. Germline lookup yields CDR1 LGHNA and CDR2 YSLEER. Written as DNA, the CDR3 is TGCGCCAGCAGCCATATATGGAGGGGGCCCCTCAATCAGCCCCAGCATTTT. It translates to CASSHIWRGPLNQPQHF.

The CDR3 DNA follows: TGCGCCAGCAGCTTCACGCTAGCGGACACAGATACGCAGTATTTT. This codes for CASSFTLADTDTQYF. V gene TRBV5-1 combines with J gene TRBJ2-3, with 7 nucleotides matching TRBD2. This CDR3 comprises 15 residues. CDR1 and CDR2 from the germline V gene are SGHRS and YFSETQ. Germline trimming cut 2 bases from V and 2 bases from J; bases unmatched to any gene: 5.

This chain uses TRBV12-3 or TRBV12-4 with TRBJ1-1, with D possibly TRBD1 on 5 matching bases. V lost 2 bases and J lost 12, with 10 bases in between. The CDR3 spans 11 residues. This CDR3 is CASSLQGRTFF. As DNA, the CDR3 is TGTGCCAGCAGTTTACAGGGAAGAACTTTCTTT.

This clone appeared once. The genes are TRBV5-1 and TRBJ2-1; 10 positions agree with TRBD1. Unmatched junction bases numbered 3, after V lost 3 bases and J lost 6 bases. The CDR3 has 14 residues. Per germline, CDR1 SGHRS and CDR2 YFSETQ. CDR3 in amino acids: CASSWDRGGNEQFF. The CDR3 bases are TGCGCCAGCAGCTGGGACAGGGGAGGCAATGAGCAGTTCTTC.

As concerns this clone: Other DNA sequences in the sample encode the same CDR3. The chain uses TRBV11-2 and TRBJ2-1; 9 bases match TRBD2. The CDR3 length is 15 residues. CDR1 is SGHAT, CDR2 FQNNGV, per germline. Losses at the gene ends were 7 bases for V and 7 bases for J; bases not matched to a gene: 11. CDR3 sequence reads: CASTIAGGRVNEQFF. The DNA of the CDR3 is TGTGCCAGCACAATCGCGGGGGGGCGGGTGAATGAGCAGTTCTTC. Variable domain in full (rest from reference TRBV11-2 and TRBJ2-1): EAGVAQSPRYKIIEKRQSVAFWCNPISGHATLYWYQQILGQGPKLLIQFQNNGVVDDSQLPKDRFSAERLKGVDSTLKIQPAKLEDSAVYLCASTIAGGRVNEQFFGPGTRLTVL.